This T cell receptor beta chain was captured by sequencing in a study of identical twins. This clonotype was counted a few times. The CDR3 runs to 14 residues. V shed 3 bases and J shed 0 bases, with 11 bases lying between them. CDR1 is DFQATT, CDR2 SNEGSKA, per germline (reference sequence). Through template switching, a universal primer site was introduced, and the cDNA contained unique molecular identifiers. TCRdb re-analysed the 5' RACE reads in MiXCR, keeping a single row per CDR3 protein. The table has some 1,700,000 distinct CDR3 sequences, about 30% seen once. Material for sequencing was cord blood. The TCR sequence derives from a newborn girl in good health. The chain carries TRBV20-1 and TRBJ1-1; D remains ambiguous. The CDR3 region has the DNA TGCAGTGCTAGCAGAGTAGGGCTGAACACTGAAGCTTTCTTT. Translated: CSASRVGLNTEAFF.